This TCR beta chain was recovered during a study of T cells expressing NK-cell markers. Study-wide results and caveats: These clonotypes additionally ranked first within the CD3+CD56-NKG2C+ fraction of a few donors. Top CD8+ clonotypes included the dominant CD3+CD56+NKG2C+ clonotypes in 6 or 7 donors. Clarity on HCMV specificity was lacking for the expanded NKG2C+ T cell clones.

TCRdb re-called the 5' RACE reads and shows each CDR3 protein once, DNA omitted. Here the sample table reports 400,000 to 500,000 distinct CDR3 sequences. Turning to this clonotype: Its antigen is not known.

Germline V gene sequence: CDR1 KGHDR, CDR2 SFDVKD. The CDR3 covers 16 residues. The genes are TRBV24-1 and TRBJ2-5; TCRdb proposes TRBD2, but this gene call is untestable without DNA. Sequencing was done on a sample of blood T cells: a sorted CD56 or NKG2C T cell subset, CD4+ or CD8+ T cells, or bulk PBMC T cells (not recorded which). This receptor was taken from a woman between 18 and 75 years old in good health. The CDR3 is CATSDSSGGQQETQYF.